A single sample gave rise to the 20 T cell receptor beta chains below, sequenced in a study of cytomegalovirus exposure and HLA in healthy donors. 60 Vbeta and 13 Jbeta primers were used in PCR. TCRdb's table, derived via immunoSEQ multiplex PCR, lists solely in-frame clones and lacks some. The table lists 130,000 or so clones, about 80% of them singletons. Sequencing was performed on PBMCs. The receptors shown here come from a woman aged 40 to 55 in good health and CMV-seronegative.

The chain couples TRBV10-1 to TRBJ1-1, with 8 bases that match TRBD1. The germline V gene encodes CDR1 WNHNN and CDR2 SYGVQD (reference sequence). Losses at the gene ends were 4 bases for V and 7 bases for J; bases not matched to a gene: 5. The length of the CDR3 is 13 residues. The CDR3 loop reads CASSAGGSREAFF. The CDR3 DNA sequence: TGCGCCAGCAGTGCAGGGGGCAGTCGTGAAGCTTTCTTT.

This CDR3 reads CASSLVAPNEQFF. The CDR3 DNA follows: TGCGCCAGCAGCCTTGTAGCCCCCAATGAGCAGTTCTTC. This chain connects TRBV5-1 to TRBJ2-1, with D uncertain. This CDR3 contains 13 residues. V lost 4 bases, J lost 6 bases, and 11 bases lay in between. The germline gives CDR1 SGHRS, CDR2 YFSETQ.

J is TRBJ2-6 and V is TRBV27; 8 nucleotides agree with TRBD1. Germline values: CDR1 MNHEY, CDR2 SMNVEV (reference sequence). J gave up 0 bases and V 5 bases, and 3 bases lay outside the gene matches. This CDR3 region has 16 residues. Here the CDR3 DNA reads TGTGCCAGCAGTCAGGGGGCGGGCTCTGGGGCCAACGTCCTGACTTTC. Its translation: CASSQGAGSGANVLTF.

The rearrangement uses TRBV9 and TRBJ2-4; 10 nucleotides match TRBD1. The length of the CDR3 is 14 residues. CDR1 SGDLS and CDR2 YYNGEE come from the germline V gene. Germline trimming cut 0 bases from V and 11 bases from J; bases unmatched to any gene: 5. The CDR3, as DNA: TGTGCCAGCAGCGTAGAGGGTGGACAGGGGGTTCAGTACTTC. Translating it yields CASSVEGGQGVQYF. The variable domain in full, completed from reference TRBV9 and TRBJ2-4, reads DSGVTQTPKHLITATGQRVTLRCSPRSGDLSVYWYQQSLDQGLQFLIQYYNGEERAKGNILERFSAQQFPDLHSELNLSSLELGDSALYFCASSVEGGQGVQYFGAGTRLSVL.

The CDR3 sequence: CASSLGHSDRMNTEAFF. The CDR3 region has the DNA TGTGCCAGCAGCTTAGGTCATTCCGACAGGATGAACACTGAAGCTTTCTTT. The chain recombines TRBV7-9 with TRBJ1-1, with D possibly being TRBD1 (6 bases). The CDR3 spans 17 residues. Deletions cut 1 base from V and 0 bases from J, with 15 bases between. The germline V gene encodes CDR1 SEHNR and CDR2 FQNEAQ (reference sequence).

The chain is built from TRBV4-3 and TRBJ2-3, with TRBD2 matching 10 bases. The CDR3 sequence is 17 residues long. Trimming took 1 base from V and 3 from J; bases not matched to a gene: 7. Germline V lookup: CDR1 LGHNA, CDR2 YSLEER. CDR3 nucleotide sequence: TGCGCCAGCAGCCAAGGGCTAGCGGGAGAAATAACAGATACGCAGTATTTT. This gives the protein CASSQGLAGEITDTQYF.

The genes are TRBV15 and TRBJ2-4; 10 positions agree with TRBD1. The germline V gene encodes CDR1 LNHNV and CDR2 YYDKDF (reference sequence). The J segment lost 8 bases and the V segment lost 0 bases, leaving 7 bases of the junction unmatched. This CDR3 is 16 amino acids long. The CDR3 region is CATSRDRGQGRDIQYF. The CDR3 coding sequence is TGTGCCACCAGCAGAGATCGGGGACAGGGGAGGGACATTCAGTACTTC.

V gene TRBV5-1 combines with J gene TRBJ2-6; the D gene is possibly TRBD1 (6 bases). Germline lookup yields CDR1 SGHRS and CDR2 YFSETQ. This CDR3 has 15 amino acids. Deletions cut 4 bases from V and 11 bases from J, with 19 bases between. The CDR3 DNA follows: TGCGCCAGCAGCCCCCCCTTACAGGGCCGGGACGTCCTGACTTTC. This translates into CASSPPLQGRDVLTF. Drawing the rest from reference TRBV5-1 and TRBJ2-6, the complete variable domain is KAGVTQTPRYLIKTRGQQVTLSCSPISGHRSVSWYQQTPGQGLQFLFEYFSETQRNKGNFPGRFSGRQFSNSRSEMNVSTLELGDSALYLCASSPPLQGRDVLTFGAGSRLTVL.

The rearrangement uses TRBV18 and TRBJ2-7, with D possibly matching TRBD2 (5 bases). The length of the CDR3 is 16 residues. V lost 4 bases and J lost 7, with 23 bases in between. Germline V CDR1 and CDR2: KGHSH, LQKENI. CDR3 nucleotide sequence: TGTGCCAGCTCACTACAGTATACGGATGTTGGGGAGGAGCAGTACTTC. Residues: CASSLQYTDVGEEQYF.

Of note for this clone: One end of the junction varies from germline; a read error may be responsible. This chain links TRBV5-1 with TRBJ2-5, with 8 bases that match TRBD1. There are 14 residues in the CDR3. The germline gives CDR1 SGHRS, CDR2 YFSETQ. The CDR3 nucleotides read TGCGCCAGCAGCCTGGGACAGGACCAAGAGACCCAGCACTTC. As protein: CASSLGQDQETQHF. The variable domain in full, completed from reference TRBV5-1 and TRBJ2-5, reads KAGVTQTPRYLIKTRGQQVTLSCSPISGHRSVSWYQQTPGQGLQFLFEYFSETQRNKGNFPGRFSGRQFSNSRSEMNVSTLELGDSALYLCASSLGQDQETQHFGPGTRLLVL.

This rearrangement joins TRBV5-4 to TRBJ2-7; 9 nucleotides align to TRBD2. V gave up 1 base and J gave up 4 bases; unmatched junction bases: 15. Germline V CDR1 and CDR2: SGHNT, YYREEE (reference sequence). The CDR3 totals 18 residues. The CDR3: CASSLKTGREGLGYEQYF. The CDR3, as DNA: TGTGCCAGCAGCTTGAAGACTGGGCGGGAGGGATTGGGATACGAGCAGTACTTC.

The chain joins TRBV4-2 to TRBJ2-6; 7 bases are a match to TRBD2. Germline V gives CDR1 LGHNA, CDR2 YNFKEQ. V gave up 1 base and J gave up 0 bases; unmatched junction bases: 3. This CDR3 is built from 17 residues. Here the CDR3 DNA reads TGTGCCAGCAGCCAAGGCGGGAGTTACTCTGGGGCCAACGTCCTGACTTTC. This encodes CASSQGGSYSGANVLTF.

The genes are TRBV28 and TRBJ2-3; 10 bases are a match to TRBD2. Germline V lookup: CDR1 MDHEN, CDR2 SYDVKM. The CDR3 spans 17 residues. Trimming removed 6 bases from V and 3 bases from J; junction bases left unmatched: 12. The CDR3 DNA reads TGTGCCAGCAGACCCCGAAGCGGGAGGGCTGGGACAGATACGCAGTATTTT. It encodes CASRPRSGRAGTDTQYF.

The rearrangement links TRBV7-3 to TRBJ2-2, with D possibly TRBD1 on 5 matching bases. Germline loops: CDR1 SGHTA, CDR2 FQGTGA. The CDR3 consists of 16 residues. Trimming took 5 bases from V and 0 from J, leaving 13 bases between them. The CDR3 is CASSPNARANTGELFF. The CDR3 coding sequence is TGTGCCAGCAGCCCAAATGCCAGGGCGAACACCGGGGAGCTGTTTTTT.

This clone was observed a handful of times. The chain joins TRBV5-1 to TRBJ2-5; TRBD2 matches at 8 bases. This CDR3 has 16 amino acids. The germline CDR1 and CDR2 sequences are SGHRS and YFSETQ. Trimming took 0 bases from V and 0 from J; bases not matched to a gene: 4. Here the CDR3 DNA reads TGCGCCAGCAGCTTGGAACTAGCGGAGTACCAAGAGACCCAGTACTTC. This encodes CASSLELAEYQETQYF. Variable domain in full (rest from reference TRBV5-1 and TRBJ2-5): KAGVTQTPRYLIKTRGQQVTLSCSPISGHRSVSWYQQTPGQGLQFLFEYFSETQRNKGNFPGRFSGRQFSNSRSEMNVSTLELGDSALYLCASSLELAEYQETQYFGPGTRLLVL.

The V call is TRBV28, the J call TRBJ2-2; a possible D gene is TRBD2 (6 bases). The CDR3 has 14 residues. V was trimmed by 2 bases and J by 13 bases, leaving 17 bases between them. CDR1 is MDHEN, CDR2 SYDVKM, per germline. CDR3 in amino acids: CASSLPGTLKRLFF. The CDR3 DNA follows: TGTGCCAGCAGTTTACCCGGGACTCTAAAAAGGCTGTTTTTT.

The J gene is TRBJ2-1, the V gene TRBV5-1, with TRBD2 matching over 12 bases. This CDR3 has 16 amino acids. V dropped 6 bases and J dropped 1; count of bases not matched to a gene: 5. CDR1 is SGHRS and CDR2 is YFSETQ in the germline V gene. CDR3 sequence reads: CASTALAGGSYNEQFF. The CDR3 DNA reads TGCGCCAGCACCGCACTAGCGGGAGGATCCTACAATGAGCAGTTCTTC.

The chain joins TRBV7-2 to TRBJ1-2; 9 nucleotides agree with TRBD1. CDR3 length: 14 amino acids. Germline V lookup: CDR1 SGHTA, CDR2 FQGNSA. After removal of 5 bases from V and 3 bases from J, the junction contained 4 bases not matched to a gene. CDR3 protein: CASSGRTGDYGYTF. The CDR3 DNA is TGTGCCAGCAGCGGACGGACAGGGGACTATGGCTACACCTTC.

This chain joins TRBV28 and TRBJ1-1; TRBD1 is a possible D gene (5 bases). V lost 6 bases and J lost 10, with 24 bases in between. The CDR3 length is 15 residues. Germline assignment: CDR1 MDHEN and CDR2 SYDVKM. The CDR3: CASSQLGGGKEGAFF. CDR3 nucleotide sequence: TGTGCCAGCAGCCAACTCGGGGGGGGTAAGGAGGGAGCTTTCTTT.

The rearrangement uses TRBV5-4 and TRBJ2-5; D is uncertain. The tail of the sequence fits TRBJ2-7 better, so the J call may be wrong. Germline V gene lookup returns CDR1 SGHNT and CDR2 YYREEE (reference sequence). The CDR3 loop spans 13 amino acids. CDR3 nucleotide sequence: TGTGCCAGCAGCTTGGGTAACGAATACGAGCAGTACTTC. The encoded protein is CASSLGNEYEQYF.